This note documents a single T cell receptor (beta chain) sequence. Its antigen is not yet known. No much larger clonotype is one base removed from it; base qualities were not supplied. This sample was included in a study of blood T cell repertoires in COVID-19 (dated by TCRdb to 2020 to 2021). At the level of the whole study: Collaborator samples came from the United States, Italy and Spain and covered acute and convalescent phases of COVID-19. Samples came from the ongoing ImmuneRACE study (first 160 participants) plus 1,254 subjects from 6 global collaborators. Subjects who had been exposed to COVID-19, were actively infected with it, or had recovered from it provided the deeply sampled blood TCRbeta repertoires that made up the dataset. The sample metadata nearly always contained a de-identified subject ID, COVID-19 status, age in years and sex. Where available, HLA class I and class II types were taken from metadata supplied by the sample provider and were not determined by assay-based typing. The material from the prospective study consisted of cDNA or gDNA derived from T cells, B-cell-depleted T cells, or PBMCs. The repertoires were made available in a free public database intended to serve as a resource for research on the immune response to SARS-CoV-2. Study-wide conclusions, independent of this receptor: The quantity of clinical and demographic metadata differed by source and by participant and was supplied without curation.

Participants in the prospective study were aged about 18 to 100 years, lived in over 20 United States geographic areas, and enrolled through a virtual design. In the prospective study, cohorts were assigned on the basis of participant-reported clinical history obtained from a screening survey and a study questionnaire. Mobile phlebotomists in the prospective study collected whole blood, serum and a nasopharyngeal or oropharyngeal swab from every participant. Prospective study participants could optionally give additional blood draws and questionnaires over an approximately two-month period. Prospective study blood samples were shipped either frozen or at room temperature before DNA extraction. CDR1 and CDR2, looked up from the germline V gene, are SQVTM and ANQGSEA. The CDR3 runs 14 amino acids, cysteine and phenylalanine included. CDR3 DNA is the only sequence kept; it has 42 bases, read in frame from the first base. The trim is 4 bases for V and 3 bases for J, with a gap of 13 bases between the germline ends.

The immunoSEQ Assay, a bias-controlled multiplex PCR, was used to amplify TCRbeta CDR3 regions from genomic DNA. Turning to the authors' computational methods: The number of nucleated cells in each sample was estimated by amplification of reference gene primers within the assay. Sequence reads were collapsed and filtered to measure the absolute abundance of every unique TCRbeta CDR3 rearrangement. Productive Simpson clonality was computed per sample as the square root of Simpson's diversity index over productive rearrangements. Not all clones reach the TCRdb copy of this immuneACCESS table, which keeps in-frame sequences only. Checked studies attribute under half of the gap to unresolved V genes and leave the rest unexplained. V, J and clone size are those of that table, while D and trimming were read from the DNA. The sample table lists 220,000 or so clones, about 86% of them with a count of one. In total, the top ten clones hold roughly 14% of the sample.

The rearrangement joined TRBV29-1 to TRBJ2-1; perhaps TRBD2 is the D gene, with 6 bases matching. This TCR was sampled from a woman aged 45-59 years with acute COVID-19. The material sequenced was PBMCs or T cells enriched from blood (not recorded which). The CDR3 amino acid sequence is: CSVGGGTFYNEQFF. The nucleotide sequence is TGCAGCGTTGGGGGCGGGACCTTCTACAATGAGCAGTTCTTC.